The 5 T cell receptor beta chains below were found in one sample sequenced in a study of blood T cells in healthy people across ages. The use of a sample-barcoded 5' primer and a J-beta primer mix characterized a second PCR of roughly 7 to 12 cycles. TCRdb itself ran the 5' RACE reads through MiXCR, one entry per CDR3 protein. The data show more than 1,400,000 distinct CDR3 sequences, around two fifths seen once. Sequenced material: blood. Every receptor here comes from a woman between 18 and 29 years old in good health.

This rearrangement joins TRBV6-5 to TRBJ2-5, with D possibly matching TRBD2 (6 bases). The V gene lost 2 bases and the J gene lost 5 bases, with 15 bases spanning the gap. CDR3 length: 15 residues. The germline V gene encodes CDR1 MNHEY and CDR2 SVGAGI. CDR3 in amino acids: CASSYGGPRGETQYF. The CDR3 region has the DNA TGTGCCAGCAGTTACGGAGGGCCCCGCGGGGAGACCCAGTACTTC.

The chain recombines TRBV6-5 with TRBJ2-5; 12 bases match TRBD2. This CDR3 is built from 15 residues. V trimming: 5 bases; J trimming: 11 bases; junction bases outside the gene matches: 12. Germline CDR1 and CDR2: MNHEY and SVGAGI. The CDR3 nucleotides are TGTGCCAGCAGTCCATGGACTAGCGGGACTGTTGAGCAGTACTTC. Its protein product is CASSPWTSGTVEQYF.

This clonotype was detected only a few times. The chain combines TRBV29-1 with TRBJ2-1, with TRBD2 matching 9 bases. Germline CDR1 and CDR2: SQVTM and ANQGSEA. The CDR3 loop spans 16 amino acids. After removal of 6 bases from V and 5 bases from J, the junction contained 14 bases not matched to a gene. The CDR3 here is CSVGTWSSGANNEQFF. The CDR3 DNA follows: TGCAGCGTCGGGACATGGTCTAGCGGGGCAAACAATGAGCAGTTCTTC.

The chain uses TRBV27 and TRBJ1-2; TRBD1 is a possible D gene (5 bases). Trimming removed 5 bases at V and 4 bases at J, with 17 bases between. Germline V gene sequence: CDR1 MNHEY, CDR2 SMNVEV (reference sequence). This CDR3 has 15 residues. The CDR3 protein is CASSPLPQGSYGYTF. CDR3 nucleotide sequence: TGTGCCAGCAGTCCCCTCCCTCAGGGCAGCTATGGCTACACCTTC.

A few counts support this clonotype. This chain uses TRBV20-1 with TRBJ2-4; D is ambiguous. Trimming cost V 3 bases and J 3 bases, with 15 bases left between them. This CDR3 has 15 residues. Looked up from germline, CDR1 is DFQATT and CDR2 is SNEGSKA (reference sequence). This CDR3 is CSASLQRQLKNIQYF. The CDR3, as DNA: TGCAGTGCTAGTCTGCAGCGACAACTCAAAAACATTCAGTACTTC.